The entry below describes one T cell receptor (beta chain). Its target is unknown. Stated treatment: approximately nine-day PBMC culture with coronavirus spike peptide pools or control peptides (ViraFEST assay). With the Oncomine TCR Beta short-read assay, DNA from cultured CD4+ T cells was sequenced. TCRdb itself ran the PCR reads through MiXCR, one entry per CDR3 protein. The table lists about 20,000 distinct CDR3 sequences, approximately 70% of them singletons. The CDR3 contains 15 residues. Per germline, CDR1 LGHNA and CDR2 YNFKEQ. Trimming cost V 1 base and J 2 bases; bases outside gene matches: 2. The data were obtained in a study of vaccination and CD4 T cells after COVID-19.

The sequencing sample was made of CD4+ T cells from blood, cultured in vitro. The V call is TRBV4-2, the J call TRBJ2-1, with 7 nucleotides matching TRBD2. The receptor was isolated from a human donor who had recovered from COVID-19. Here the CDR3 reads CASSQVLAAYNEQFF. DNA of the CDR3: TGTGCCAGCAGCCAAGTTCTAGCGGCCTACAATGAGCAGTTCTTC.